The 22 T cell receptor beta chains below were found in one sample sequenced in a study of shared clonotypes between healthy human individuals (TCRdb year 2020). The library was prepared using the immunoSEQ multiplex PCR assay. Entries here come from immuneACCESS through TCRdb and include only in-frame sequences with V and J called. Some clones fail to appear in such tables; in the studies checked, an unresolved V gene covers under half of the shortfall, and the cause of the remainder is unknown. Here the sample has approximately 2.1 million clones; approximately 95% occur a single time. Of the sample, under 0.45% is held by the ten largest clones. The sequenced sample consisted of naive CD4+ T cells from PBMCs. Sample cell subset or site, as interpreted from the label and publication: CD45RA+ positively selected. Receptors originate from a man aged 18 to 30 in good health. Some clones in this sample may be carry-over from other donors' samples.

The rearrangement uses TRBV9 and TRBJ1-2; weak D call: TRBD1 (5 bases). The V end was cut by 3 bases, the J end by 1 base, with 19 bases between. The CDR3 runs to 17 residues. Germline CDR1 and CDR2: SGDLS and YYNGEE. Here the CDR3 reads CASSGPTEPLVNYGYTF. CDR3 coding DNA: TGTGCCAGCAGCGGACCGACAGAGCCACTCGTTAACTATGGCTACACCTTC.

The chain employs TRBV5-1 and TRBJ2-5; 8 bases line up with TRBD1. The CDR3 extends over 15 amino acids. J lost 2 bases, V lost 1 base, and 4 bases had no gene match. CDR1 and CDR2 from the germline V gene are SGHRS and YFSETQ. The CDR3 sequence: CASSLWGQAQETQYF. CDR3 nucleotide sequence: TGCGCCAGCAGCTTGTGGGGACAGGCACAAGAGACCCAGTACTTC.

The chain links TRBV29-1 to TRBJ1-1; D not resolved. The germline V gene encodes CDR1 SQVTM and CDR2 ANQGSEA. V was cut by 0 bases and J by 9 bases, with 14 bases left in between. This CDR3 comprises 13 residues. The CDR3 is CSVEDDRGQKAFF. In DNA, the CDR3 is TGCAGCGTTGAAGATGATAGAGGCCAAAAAGCTTTCTTT.

The chain joins TRBV5-1 to TRBJ2-2; no firm D call. Trimming left V 4 bases short and J 0 bases short, with 13 bases between. Germline CDR1 and CDR2: SGHRS and YFSETQ. The CDR3 is 16 amino acids. The chain's CDR3 is CASSRETLANTGELFF. The CDR3 DNA reads as TGCGCCAGCAGCCGAGAGACGCTAGCGAACACCGGGGAGCTGTTTTTT.

This clone occurred once. V usage is TRBV20-1 and J usage is TRBJ2-7; D not certain. The V gene's germline CDR1 is DFQATT and CDR2 SNEGSKA (reference sequence). This CDR3 contains 11 residues. V dropped 3 bases and J dropped 6 bases, with 9 bases sitting between them. In DNA form, the CDR3 reads TGCAGTGCTAGTAGGGCGGTCGAGCAGTACTTC. It codes for CSASRAVEQYF.

The V gene is TRBV7-9, the J gene TRBJ2-5; a possible D gene is TRBD2 (7 bases). Deletions cut 5 bases from V and 5 bases from J, with 21 bases between. The CDR3 is 16 amino acids. CDR1 is SEHNR, CDR2 FQNEAQ, per germline (reference sequence). The CDR3 is CASSQSYGGLWETQYF. DNA for the CDR3: TGTGCCAGCAGCCAATCCTACGGGGGGCTTTGGGAGACCCAGTACTTC.

The chain employs TRBV18 and TRBJ1-2; TRBD1 might be the D (5 bases). This CDR3 spans 16 amino acids. Trimming stripped 1 base from V and 0 bases from J, with 12 bases between. CDR1 and CDR2 from the germline V gene are KGHSH and LQKENI. The CDR3 nucleotides read TGTGCCAGCTCACCACAAGGGGAATGGGCTAACTATGGCTACACCTTC. Residues: CASSPQGEWANYGYTF.

V usage is TRBV2 and J usage is TRBJ2-5, with TRBD1 matching over 9 bases. The CDR3 length is 13 residues. The V gene end was trimmed by 8 bases and the J gene end by 5 bases; junction bases not matched to a gene: 6. Germline V CDR1 and CDR2: SNHLY, FYNNEI. CDR3 loop: CASLDRGSETQYF. Written as DNA, the CDR3 is TGTGCCAGCTTGGACAGGGGAAGCGAGACCCAGTACTTC.

The V and J genes are TRBV12-5 and TRBJ2-1; D is unclear. The CDR3 is 13 residues long. Trimming cost V 1 base and J 12 bases, with 13 bases left between them. The germline V gene has CDR1 LGHNT and CDR2 FRNRAP. In DNA form, the CDR3 reads TGTGCTAGTGGTTTGGAGCCAGGCACCGGGCAGTTCTTC. It yields the protein CASGLEPGTGQFF.

The chain couples TRBV11-2 to TRBJ2-2, with TRBD2 matching 7 bases. The germline CDR1 and CDR2 sequences are SGHAT and FQNNGV. The CDR3 consists of 16 residues. The V segment lost 5 bases and the J segment 8 bases; nucleotides outside the gene matches: 14. This chain's CDR3 is CASSRLSGTPPGELFF. The CDR3 nucleotides are TGTGCCAGCAGCCGCCTCAGCGGGACTCCCCCTGGGGAGCTGTTTTTT.

The CDR3 region has the DNA TGTGCCAGCAGCGTCCAGGGGATTAAAGAGACCCAGTACTTC. It encodes CASSVQGIKETQYF. This chain joins TRBV5-4 and TRBJ2-5, with a possible D match to TRBD1 (6 bases). V lost 4 bases and J 3 bases, leaving 13 bases between the germline ends. The CDR3 has 14 residues. Germline V gives CDR1 SGHNT, CDR2 YYREEE (reference sequence).

The chain joins TRBV5-1 to TRBJ2-6; no firm D call. This CDR3 comprises 17 residues. Germline loops: CDR1 SGHRS, CDR2 YFSETQ. Trimming pared 0 bases from V and 0 bases from J, leaving 10 bases between. CDR3 coding DNA: TGCGCCAGCAGCTTGGTCGCACTCCCCTCTGGGGCCAACGTCCTGACTTTC. Translated: CASSLVALPSGANVLTF.

The chain combines TRBV5-4 with TRBJ2-7; 9 nucleotides line up with TRBD2. Trimming took 4 bases from V and 6 from J; bases not matched to a gene: 5. Germline CDR1 is SGHNT and CDR2 is YYREEE (reference sequence). The CDR3 runs to 13 residues. This chain's CDR3 is CASSAGTSLEQYF. The CDR3 coding sequence is TGTGCCAGCAGCGCCGGGACTAGCCTCGAGCAGTACTTC.

CDR3: CASSGSGTENIQYF. Here the CDR3 DNA reads TGTGCCAGCAGCGGTTCCGGGACAGAAAACATTCAGTACTTC. J is TRBJ2-4 and V is TRBV9; 7 bases are shared with TRBD1. The V gene end was trimmed by 3 bases and the J gene end by 5 bases; junction bases not matched to a gene: 5. The germline V gene has CDR1 SGDLS and CDR2 YYNGEE. The CDR3 runs to 14 residues.

A note on this clone: The sample holds other DNA sequences that translate to the same CDR3. This sequence joins TRBV5-1 and TRBJ1-3; no reliable D call. The CDR3 consists of 13 residues. The V end was cut by 0 bases, the J end by 0 bases, with 1 base between. The germline V gene encodes CDR1 SGHRS and CDR2 YFSETQ. CDR3 residues: CASSLGSGNTIYF. In DNA form, the CDR3 reads TGCGCCAGCAGCTTGGGCTCTGGAAACACCATATATTTT.

CDR3 protein: CASSQLRTDEQFF. The CDR3 nucleotides read TGCGCCAGCAGTCAATTGAGGACAGATGAGCAGTTCTTC. V gene TRBV23-1 combines with J gene TRBJ2-1; a weak D match, TRBD1 (6 bases). TRBV23-1 falls under the ORF class, with uncertain function. This CDR3 spans 13 amino acids. V dropped 1 base and J dropped 8 bases, with 9 bases sitting between them.

V usage is TRBV28 and J usage is TRBJ1-1; 8 nucleotides match TRBD1. The CDR3 totals 17 residues. The V gene's germline CDR1 is MDHEN and CDR2 SYDVKM. V shed 1 base, J shed 8 bases, and the junction held 15 bases outside the gene matches. This CDR3 reads CASSLSSLGQGAREAFF. CDR3 nucleotides: TGTGCCAGCAGTTTATCTTCTCTCGGGCAGGGGGCGCGAGAAGCTTTCTTT.

This clone has a single count. This sequence joins TRBV11-2 and TRBJ2-7; 12 bases are a match to TRBD2. The CDR3 consists of 16 residues. V shed 5 bases and J 7 bases; nucleotides not matched to a gene: 12. CDR1 SGHAT and CDR2 FQNNGV come from the germline V gene. The CDR3 coding sequence is TGTGCCAGCAGCCCGGAAGCGACTAGCGGGAGTCTGGAGCAGTACTTC. This translates into CASSPEATSGSLEQYF.

The chain carries TRBV7-9 and TRBJ1-1; possibly TRBD1 for D (5 bases). CDR3 size: 15 residues. Trimming pared 4 bases from V and 0 bases from J, leaving 12 bases between. Germline V CDR1 and CDR2: SEHNR, FQNEAQ (reference sequence). CDR3 in DNA: TGTGCCAGCAGCTCAGCCACGGGGGTGAACACTGAAGCTTTCTTT. This translates into CASSSATGVNTEAFF.

This clone was detected once. V and J are TRBV9 and TRBJ2-1, with D hard to call. Trimming stripped 4 bases from V and 4 bases from J, with 12 bases between. The CDR3 consists of 14 residues. Germline V CDR1 and CDR2: SGDLS, YYNGEE. CDR3 region: CASSLGPYYNEQFF. The CDR3 DNA reads TGTGCCAGCAGCTTGGGTCCGTATTACAATGAGCAGTTCTTC.

This chain uses TRBV5-1 with TRBJ2-7; D is undetermined. V was pared by 3 bases and J by 5 bases, with 15 bases between. The CDR3 spans 14 residues. CDR1 is SGHRS, CDR2 YFSETQ, per germline. The CDR3 bases are TGCGCCAGCAGCTCCCCGCTTTTGGGTAACGAGCAGTACTTC. The encoded protein is CASSSPLLGNEQYF.

On this clone itself: This CDR3 is also generated by other DNA sequences in the sample. The rearrangement joins TRBV27 to TRBJ1-2, with D perhaps TRBD1 (5 bases). This CDR3 contains 13 residues. Germline CDR1 and CDR2: MNHEY and SMNVEV (reference sequence). Trimming pared 5 bases from V and 2 bases from J, leaving 9 bases between. For the CDR3, the DNA is TGTGCCAGCAGTCCGGACACCAACTATGGCTACACCTTC. This sequence encodes CASSPDTNYGYTF.